This is a list of T cell receptor beta chains from one sample in a study of shared clonotypes between healthy human individuals. TCRdb's table, derived via immunoSEQ multiplex PCR, lists solely in-frame clones and lacks some. The sample consists of approximately 2.4 million clones, approximately 96% of them appearing once. The sample taken for sequencing was naive CD4+ T cells sorted from blood. All receptors come from a man younger than 30 in good health. The CDR3 runs from the conserved cysteine through the conserved F or W. D genes are given only for firm matches. Expanded clones get a size class; other rows say once, few or many, or leave the size out.

TRBD1,TRBJ2-5,14,-,TRBV28,TGTGCCAGCAGTTCGACAGGGGGCACAGAGACCCAGTACTTC,CASSSTGGTETQYF
-,TRBJ1-4,14,-,TRBV10-1,TGCGCCAGCAGTGAGTCGAGGAGGGGCGAAAAACTGTTTTTT,CASSESRRGEKLFF
TRBD1,TRBJ1-2,13,-,TRBV6-1,TGTGCCAGCAGTGTTCAGGGGGCGTATGGCTACACCTTC,CASSVQGAYGYTF
-,TRBJ2-1,16,-,TRBV4-3,TGCGCCAGCAGCCAAGATCCGGGGACTTTCTCAAGGGAGCAGTTCTTC,CASSQDPGTFSREQFF
TRBD1,TRBJ2-2,17,-,TRBV28,TGTGCCAGCAGTCCACCTCCGACAGGGGGCGCCGGCGGGGAGCTGTTTTTT,CASSPPPTGGAGGELFF
-,TRBJ2-7,14,-,TRBV6-5,TGTGCCAGCAGTTACTCGAGGGGCCCCTACGAGCAGTACTTC,CASSYSRGPYEQYF
-,TRBJ1-5,17,-,TRBV7-2,TGTGCCAGCAGCTTAGGGGGTAGCGGTGGAAGCAATCAGCCCCAGCATTTT,CASSLGGSGGSNQPQHF
TRBD1,TRBJ2-3,14,-,TRBV6-4,TGTGCCAGCGGGGACAGGGGAGAGCCAGATACGCAGTATTTT,CASGDRGEPDTQYF
TRBD1,TRBJ2-3,13,-,TRBV28,TGTGCCAGCATGGACAGGGTGACAGATACGCAGTATTTT,CASMDRVTDTQYF
TRBD1,TRBJ2-7,15,once,TRBV6-5,TGTGCCAGCAGTCGCGCAGCCCAGGGGGCCTACGAGCAGTACTTC,CASSRAAQGAYEQYF
-,TRBJ2-1,14,-,TRBV7-2,TGTGCCAGCAGCTTAGACATTACAGTGAATGAGCAGTTCTTC,CASSLDITVNEQFF
-,TRBJ1-2,12,-,TRBV29-1,TGCAGCGTTCAACAGGATAACTATGGCTACACCTTC,CSVQQDNYGYTF
-,TRBJ1-1,14,-,TRBV18,TGTGCCAGCTCACCACCGAACAGAGTTGCTGAAGCTTTCTTT,CASSPPNRVAEAFF
TRBD1,TRBJ2-7,15,-,TRBV28,TGTGCCAGCACCCCCTTGGGGACAGGGGGATTTGAGCAGTACTTC,CASTPLGTGGFEQYF
TRBD1,TRBJ1-6,15,-,TRBV5-1,TGCGCCAGCAGCTTGGACAGGGGTGGGAATTCACCCCTCCACTTT,CASSLDRGGNSPLHF
-,TRBJ2-7,13,-,TRBV25-1,TGTGCCAGCAGTACTCCGACCGGGTCCGAGCAGTACTTC,CASSTPTGSEQYF
-,TRBJ1-6,14,-,TRBV27,TGTGCCACCTCCTGGGGGGGTGGTGATTCACCCCTCCACTTT,CATSWGGGDSPLHF
TRBD1,TRBJ1-2,15,once,TRBV23-1,TGCGCCAGCACCCCTTACCGACAGGGGTGGGATGGCTACACCTTC,CASTPYRQGWDGYTF
TRBD1,TRBJ2-3,15,-,TRBV6-5,TGTGCCAGCAGTTACCGGGACAGGGGCTTTTATACGCAGTATTTT,CASSYRDRGFYTQYF
-,TRBJ1-1,16,-,TRBV5-1,TGCGCCAGCAGCGTCGAACCCGCAAATCCGAACACTGAAGCTTTCTTT,CASSVEPANPNTEAFF
-,TRBJ1-1,13,-,TRBV7-9,TGTGCCAGCAGCTTATATCAGGGGACTGAAGCTTTCTTT,CASSLYQGTEAFF
-,TRBJ2-2,13,-,TRBV28,TGTGCCAGCAGCGACCCGACAACCGGGGAGCTGTTTTTT,CASSDPTTGELFF
-,TRBJ1-2,15,-,TRBV7-3,TGTGCCAGCAGCTTAACTCCGGGAAACAAGTATGGCTACACCTTC,CASSLTPGNKYGYTF
TRBD2,TRBJ2-5,17,-,TRBV18,TGTGCCAGCTCACCGTTCACTAGCGGGAGATTCCAAGAGACCCAGTACTTC,CASSPFTSGRFQETQYF
-,TRBJ1-5,15,-,TRBV18,TGTGCCAGCTCACCGGACGGACTTAGCAATCAGCCCCAGCATTTT,CASSPDGLSNQPQHF
TRBD1,TRBJ1-2,16,-,TRBV6-6,TGTGCCAGCAGAGACCCAACGACAGGGTCCCCCTATGGCTACACCTTC,CASRDPTTGSPYGYTF
TRBD1,TRBJ2-3,17,-,TRBV25-1,TGTGCCAGCAGTGAACCTGGACAGGGGGCATATACAGATACGCAGTATTTT,CASSEPGQGAYTDTQYF
-,TRBJ1-1,14,-,TRBV7-9,TGTGCCAGCAGCTTACAGGGGTCGGTCACTGAAGCTTTCTTT,CASSLQGSVTEAFF
TRBD1,TRBJ1-2,16,-,TRBV5-4,TGTGCCAGCAGACCCAACCCGACAGGGGGTAACTATGGCTACACCTTC,CASRPNPTGGNYGYTF
-,TRBJ2-2,14,-,TRBV28,TGTGCCAGCAGTTTCCTGAAGGCCACCGGGGAGCTGTTTTTT,CASSFLKATGELFF
-,TRBJ1-1,14,-,TRBV6-5,TGTGCCAGCAGCCGGAATTCGGTGAACACTGAAGCTTTCTTT,CASSRNSVNTEAFF
TRBD2,TRBJ2-7,14,-,TRBV18,TGTGCCAGCTCACCGACTAGCTCAGTGATCGAGCAGTACTTC,CASSPTSSVIEQYF
TRBD2,TRBJ2-1,12,-,TRBV6-5,TGTGCCAGCAGTCTCGACGGGAGGCCGCAGTTCTTC,CASSLDGRPQFF
TRBD1,TRBJ2-1,15,-,TRBV27,TGTGCCAGCAGTTTACAGGGGGCGAGGTACAATGAGCAGTTCTTC,CASSLQGARYNEQFF
-,TRBJ2-3,16,-,TRBV2,TGTGCCAGCAGTTGGGGTGGACCGGTTAGTGGTGATACGCAGTATTTT,CASSWGGPVSGDTQYF
-,TRBJ2-2,14,-,TRBV9,TGTGCCAGCAGGACAGAAGCGAACACCGGGGAGCTGTTTTTT,CASRTEANTGELFF
-,TRBJ1-2,14,-,TRBV25-1,TGTGCCAGCAGTGAACCGGGCCTAAACTATGGCTACACCTTC,CASSEPGLNYGYTF
-,TRBJ2-2,14,-,TRBV10-3,TGTGCCATCTCTCCCAGGGGCAACACCGGGGAGCTGTTTTTT,CAISPRGNTGELFF
-,TRBJ1-1,13,-,TRBV7-6,TGTGCCAGCAGCTATAACGAGAACACTGAAGCTTTCTTT,CASSYNENTEAFF
-,TRBJ2-3,15,-,TRBV7-2,TGTGCCAGCAGCCAGCAAGTGGTTAGCACAGATACGCAGTATTTT,CASSQQVVSTDTQYF
-,TRBJ2-7,13,-,TRBV6-1,TGTGCCAGCAGCCTTACTGGGTCCTACGAGCAGTACTTC,CASSLTGSYEQYF
-,TRBJ2-6,14,once,TRBV25-1,TGTGCCAGCGGGGCTCGCCTGAACTCCAACGTCCTGACTTTC,CASGARLNSNVLTF
-,TRBJ2-7,13,once,TRBV7-2,TGTGCCAGCAGCCCTACGGGCTCCTACGAGCAGTACTTC,CASSPTGSYEQYF
TRBD2,TRBJ2-1,14,-,TRBV18,TGTGCCAGCTCACCGGCTAGCGGGAACGATGAGCAGTTCTTC,CASSPASGNDEQFF
TRBD1,TRBJ2-2,14,-,TRBV6-1,TGTGCCACCAATGCGGGACAGGGAACCGGGGAGCTGTTTTTT,CATNAGQGTGELFF
-,TRBJ2-7,11,-,TRBV10-2,TGCGCCAGCAGTGAGCCCGGGGTAGTAGGTTTC,CASSEPGVVGF
-,TRBJ2-2,13,few,TRBV30,TGTGCCTGGAGTGTCGCAGAGACCGGGGAGCTGTTTTTT,CAWSVAETGELFF
-,TRBJ2-7,14,-,TRBV5-1,TGCGCCAGCAGCTTGGTCGCAGGGTCCTACGAGCAGTACTTC,CASSLVAGSYEQYF
TRBD2,TRBJ2-2,16,-,TRBV30,TGTGCCTGGAGTCGGGACTATTCGCCATTCACCGGGGAGCTGTTTTTT,CAWSRDYSPFTGELFF
TRBD2,TRBJ2-3,17,-,TRBV9,TGTGCCAGCAGCCCCGAAGGGACTAGCGGACTCACAGATACGCAGTATTTT,CASSPEGTSGLTDTQYF
-,TRBJ1-3,13,-,TRBV7-9,TGTGCCAGCAGCTTAACGGCTGGAAACACCATATATTTT,CASSLTAGNTIYF